One and the same sample provided the 7 T cell receptor beta chains below, sequenced in a study of blood T cell repertoires in COVID-19. The protocol was immunoSEQ multiplex PCR, while the TCRdb copy is restricted to in-frame clones and leaves out a portion. Among about 300,000 clones listed, roughly 83% were seen once. Input material: peripheral blood. Every receptor here comes from a human donor with COVID-19, enrolled during active disease. The donor label of this sample is uncertain.

Only one count was recorded for this clone. The chain joins TRBV18 to TRBJ1-4; 9 bases line up with TRBD1. CDR3 length equals 14 residues. Per the germline V gene, CDR1 is KGHSH and CDR2 is LQKENI. V trimming: 4 bases; J trimming: 7 bases; junction bases outside the gene matches: 4. In DNA form, the CDR3 reads TGTGCCAGCTCACAGGGACAGGGAGGTGAAAAACTGTTTTTT. Protein sequence: CASSQGQGGEKLFF.

V and J are TRBV4-3 and TRBJ1-1, with D possibly being TRBD1 (6 bases). The ends were cut back, 3 bases at V and 4 bases at J, with 21 bases in the middle. The CDR3 is made up of 17 amino acids. Germline loops: CDR1 LGHNA, CDR2 YSLEER. DNA for the CDR3: TGCGCCAGCAGCCAGCTACAGGGAACCGGCCAGTCCACTGAAGCTTTCTTT. As protein: CASSQLQGTGQSTEAFF.

The DNA of the CDR3 is TGTGCCAGCAGCTTAGGGTACAGGGTGGAAGATACGCAGTATTTT. The encoded protein is CASSLGYRVEDTQYF. The chain is built from TRBV11-2 and TRBJ2-3; D possibly corresponds to TRBD1 (6 bases). From germline, CDR1 is SGHAT and CDR2 FQNNGV. Trimming took 1 base from V and 5 from J, leaving 13 bases between them. The CDR3 is 15 amino acids.

The V gene is TRBV28, the J gene TRBJ1-4; possibly TRBD1 for D (5 bases). The V end lost 5 bases, the J end lost 2 bases, and 9 bases lay between the germline ends. This CDR3 is built from 14 residues. In germline, CDR1 is MDHEN, CDR2 SYDVKM. The CDR3 loop is CASSGPGTNEKLFF. DNA of the CDR3: TGTGCCAGCAGTGGTCCAGGGACTAATGAAAAACTGTTTTTT.

The V gene is TRBV2, the J gene TRBJ1-5; a weak D match, TRBD1 (6 bases). V lost 7 bases, J lost 0 bases, and 16 bases lay in between. CDR1 and CDR2 from the germline V gene are SNHLY and FYNNEI. This CDR3 comprises 16 residues. CDR3 nucleotides: TGTGCCAGCACTCTAGGACAGTCAGTTAGCAATCAGCCCCAGCATTTT. Amino acids: CASTLGQSVSNQPQHF.

This rearrangement joins TRBV7-3 to TRBJ2-2, with TRBD2 identical over 9 bases. The CDR3 is 14 amino acids. Germline V lookup: CDR1 SGHTA, CDR2 FQGTGA. Unmatched junction bases numbered 5, after V lost 6 bases and J lost 6 bases. CDR3 bases: TGTGCCAGCAGTGGACTAGCGACCTCCGGGGAGCTGTTTTTT. Translated, it gives CASSGLATSGELFF. Drawing the rest from reference TRBV7-3 and TRBJ2-2, the complete variable domain is GAGVSQTPSNKVTEKGKYVELRCDPISGHTALYWYRQSLGQGPEFLIYFQGTGAADDSGLPNDRFFAVRPEGSVSTLKIQRTERGDSAVYLCASSGLATSGELFFGEGSRLTVL.

The chain joins TRBV28 to TRBJ2-5; D ambiguous. Trimming took off 8 bases at V and 1 base at J, with 17 bases between the two ends. The CDR3 sequence is 15 residues long. Germline CDR1 and CDR2: MDHEN and SYDVKM. The CDR3 reads CASYREAGSQETQYF. The DNA of the CDR3 is TGTGCCAGCTATCGCGAAGCAGGTTCCCAAGAGACCCAGTACTTC.